What follows are 11 T cell receptor beta chains derived from one specimen sequenced in a study of identical twins. TCRdb re-called the 5' RACE reads through MiXCR, storing one row per CDR3 protein. The repertoire consists of 240,000 or so distinct CDR3 sequences, with 7% occurring once and the leading ten covering 3% to 4.5%. These data also featured in a second study, about yellow fever vaccine responses in identical twins.

Sequenced sample: memory (CD45RO+) T cells sorted from blood. Every receptor here comes from a woman between 18 and 29 years old in good health.

This clonotype was counted a few times. This rearrangement joins TRBV18 to TRBJ2-5; tentatively, D is TRBD1 (6 bases). The CDR3 runs to 14 residues. Germline loops: CDR1 KGHSH, CDR2 LQKENI. Trimming cost V 6 bases and J 4 bases, with 15 bases left between them. CDR3 bases: TGTGCCAGCTCCTCGGACAGTCCGCCAGAGACCCAGTACTTC. Protein product: CASSSDSPPETQYF.

This clonotype was observed a few times. This chain uses TRBV3-1 with TRBJ2-1, with no clear D. This CDR3 comprises 14 residues. Germline assignment: CDR1 LGHDT and CDR2 YNNKEL (reference sequence). Trimming pared 0 bases from V and 9 bases from J, leaving 12 bases between. The CDR3 spells CASSQDPALGEQFF. Written as DNA, the CDR3 is TGTGCCAGCAGCCAAGATCCGGCCCTAGGTGAGCAGTTCTTC.

This clonotype was found many times. The chain carries TRBV6-4 and TRBJ2-1, with 8 positions matching TRBD2. CDR1 and CDR2 (germline): MRHNA, SNTAGT. The junction had 7 bases not matched to a gene; V was cut back by 4 bases and J by 8 bases. The CDR3 loop spans 14 amino acids. The CDR3 protein is CASSGSGGPDEQFF. The CDR3 DNA reads TGTGCCAGCAGTGGCTCGGGAGGGCCCGATGAGCAGTTCTTC.

The table lists this clonotype with a few counts. The chain recombines TRBV10-3 with TRBJ2-1, with D hard to call. Germline V gene data show CDR1 as ENHRY and CDR2 as SYGVKD. The V end was cut by 8 bases, the J end by 9 bases, with 11 bases between. The CDR3 spans 11 residues. The CDR3 sequence is CAIESGTEQFF. For the CDR3, the DNA is TGTGCCATCGAGTCAGGTACTGAGCAGTTCTTC.

This chain links TRBV19 with TRBJ2-7; TRBD2 agrees at 14 bases. V shed 3 bases and J 4 bases; nucleotides not matched to a gene: 5. The CDR3 runs to 16 residues. CDR1 and CDR2 (germline): LNHDA, SQIVND (reference sequence). The CDR3 is CASSIAGTSGSYEQYF. DNA for the CDR3: TGTGCCAGTAGTATTGCAGGGACTAGCGGGAGTTACGAGCAGTACTTC.

The chain combines TRBV12-3 or TRBV12-4 with TRBJ2-3; tentatively, D is TRBD1 or TRBD2 (5 bases each). Trimming removed 5 bases at V and 6 bases at J, with 12 bases between. The CDR3 is made up of 13 amino acids. The CDR3 loop is CASSPGPGDTQYF. In DNA form, the CDR3 reads TGTGCCAGCAGTCCGGGACCGGGGGATACGCAGTATTTT.

This sequence joins TRBV6-5 and TRBJ1-2, with D maybe TRBD1 (6 bases). V lost 0 bases and J 2 bases, leaving 13 bases between the germline ends. The CDR3 contains 16 residues. Germline V lookup: CDR1 MNHEY, CDR2 SVGAGI. The chain's CDR3 is CASSYSNEGVNYGYTF. Written as DNA, the CDR3 is TGTGCCAGCAGTTACTCCAACGAGGGGGTGAACTATGGCTACACCTTC.

In this sample, this clonotype turned up a few times. This chain uses TRBV20-1 with TRBJ1-1; D remains ambiguous. Trimming removed 6 bases at V and 4 bases at J, with 9 bases between. This CDR3 comprises 11 residues. From germline, CDR1 is DFQATT and CDR2 SNEGSKA (reference sequence). The CDR3 loop reads CSAIQITEAFF. The CDR3 region has the DNA TGCAGTGCCATACAGATCACTGAAGCTTTCTTT.

This clonotype occurred once. J is TRBJ2-7 and V is TRBV6-1; 9 bases line up with TRBD2. The J segment lost 0 bases and the V segment lost 7 bases, leaving 7 bases of the junction unmatched. CDR1 and CDR2 (germline): MNHNS, SASEGT. The CDR3 totals 15 residues. This chain's CDR3 is CASTQSGGSSYEQYF. CDR3 DNA sequence: TGTGCCAGCACCCAAAGCGGGGGGAGCTCCTACGAGCAGTACTTC.

The sample holds many counts of this clonotype. This chain uses TRBV29-1 with TRBJ2-7; D might be TRBD2 (6 bases). The CDR3 runs to 12 residues. Germline CDR1 SQVTM, CDR2 ANQGSEA. Trimming shortened V by 6 bases and J by 3 bases, and 12 bases separated the two germline ends. The CDR3: CSVRGGVYEQYF. The CDR3 DNA reads TGCAGCGTAAGAGGAGGGGTCTACGAGCAGTACTTC.

This clonotype occurred many times. The V call is TRBV15, the J call TRBJ2-7; TRBD1 matches 10 bases. This CDR3 comprises 14 residues. Germline CDR1 is LNHNV and CDR2 is YYDKDF (reference sequence). Losses at the gene ends were 2 bases for V and 8 bases for J; bases not matched to a gene: 6. DNA of the CDR3: TGTGCCACCAGCAGAACCGGGACAGGGGTCAAGCAGTACTTC. Residues: CATSRTGTGVKQYF.